This T cell receptor beta chain comes out of a study of OX40 agonist ivuxolimab in advanced cancers. Study-level points and caveats: At doses 0.1 to 3.0 mg/kg, CD4+ and CD8+ clones expanded. CD4+ T cells averaged fewer expanded clones than CD8+ T cells.

Repertoires were generated with immunoSEQ multiplex PCR, while TCRdb's copy carries only in-frame clones and drops some. Of some 63,000 clones in the sample, around 87% were seen once. Remarks on this clone: What it recognizes is unknown.

CDR1 and CDR2 (germline): ENHRY, SYGVKD. The CDR3 is 14 amino acids. The junction had 6 bases not matched to a gene; V was cut back by 6 bases and J by 7 bases. The source of this sequence is an adult with an advanced solid tumor such as melanoma, head and neck, liver or kidney cancer. The chain employs TRBV10-3 and TRBJ1-6; 7 positions match TRBD1. The specimen comprised CD4+ or CD8+ T cells sorted from blood, sampled in a trial of the OX40 agonist ivuxolimab. The CDR3 DNA sequence: TGTGCCATCAGCCTACAGGGGCCCAATTCACCCCTCCACTTT. Translated, it gives CAISLQGPNSPLHF.